The 18 T cell receptor beta chains below all came from one sample that was sequenced in a study of cytomegalovirus exposure and HLA in healthy donors. Data came from immunoSEQ multiplex PCR; TCRdb stores just in-frame clones and leaves some out. The sample holds about 49,000 clones, roughly nine tenths seen once. Sequenced sample: PBMCs. All receptors come from a man younger than 35 in good health and CMV-seronegative.

The rearrangement links TRBV18 to TRBJ2-2; the match to TRBD1 covers 9 bases. In germline, CDR1 is KGHSH, CDR2 LQKENI. Trimming cost V 0 bases and J 4 bases; bases outside gene matches: 6. CDR3 length: 17 residues. The CDR3 loop reads CASSPPGTGSGTGELFF. The CDR3 region has the DNA TGTGCCAGCTCACCACCTGGGACAGGGAGCGGCACCGGGGAGCTGTTTTTT. Looking up the rest from reference TRBV18 and TRBJ2-2 gives the full variable domain: NAGVMQNPRHLVRRRGQEARLRCSPMKGHSHVYWYRQLPEEGLKFMVYLQKENIIDESGMPKERFSAEFPKEGPSILRIQQVVRGDSAAYFCASSPPGTGSGTGELFFGEGSRLTVL.

The rearrangement joins TRBV5-1 to TRBJ1-1; 9 nucleotides agree with TRBD1. The length of the CDR3 is 14 residues. Germline V gene sequence: CDR1 SGHRS, CDR2 YFSETQ. The ends lost 4 bases at V and 1 base at J; junction bases unmatched: 2. The CDR3 DNA is TGCGCCAGCAGCCGGGACAGGGAGAACACTGAAGCTTTCTTT. Its protein is CASSRDRENTEAFF. The whole variable domain, filled in from reference TRBV5-1 and TRBJ1-1, reads KAGVTQTPRYLIKTRGQQVTLSCSPISGHRSVSWYQQTPGQGLQFLFEYFSETQRNKGNFPGRFSGRQFSNSRSEMNVSTLELGDSALYLCASSRDRENTEAFFGQGTRLTVV.

The CDR3 nucleotides read TGTGCCAGCAGCTTAAGGGGTGTCGGGGGCAATGAGCAGTTCTTC. Residues: CASSLRGVGGNEQFF. The chain recombines TRBV7-3 with TRBJ2-1; D is perhaps TRBD2 (6 bases). CDR1 is SGHTA, CDR2 FQGTGA, per germline. The CDR3 contains 15 residues. The germline V and J ends were trimmed by 1 base and 6 bases, with 13 bases remaining between them.

The J gene is TRBJ1-3, the V gene TRBV7-6; TRBD1 matches at 8 bases. CDR1 and CDR2 from the germline V gene are SGHVS and FNYEAQ. The junction had 9 bases not matched to a gene; V was cut back by 5 bases and J by 0 bases. The CDR3 extends over 17 amino acids. The CDR3 spells CASSKRGDRFSGNTIYF. DNA of the CDR3: TGTGCCAGCAGCAAGAGGGGGGACAGGTTCTCTGGAAACACCATATATTTT.

J is TRBJ2-1 and V is TRBV2, with 7 positions matching TRBD2. V lost 7 bases to trimming and J lost 6 bases; unmatched junction nucleotides: 9. Germline V gene lookup returns CDR1 SNHLY and CDR2 FYNNEI. The CDR3 is made up of 14 amino acids. CDR3 protein: CASTRTSYLNEQFF. Here the CDR3 DNA reads TGTGCCAGCACCCGGACTAGTTACCTCAATGAGCAGTTCTTC.

The V and J genes are TRBV7-3 and TRBJ2-1; 8 bases map to TRBD2. The CDR3 spans 14 residues. J was trimmed by 5 bases and V by 5 bases; bases with no gene match: 5. The germline gives CDR1 SGHTA, CDR2 FQGTGA. The CDR3 reads CASSLAGFDNEQFF. CDR3 DNA sequence: TGTGCCAGCAGCCTAGCGGGTTTCGACAATGAGCAGTTCTTC.

This chain links TRBV2 with TRBJ2-2; D possibly corresponds to TRBD1 (6 bases). The CDR3 contains 16 residues. The V and J ends lost 6 bases and 0 bases respectively, with 14 bases between them. Germline CDR1 and CDR2: SNHLY and FYNNEI. Here the CDR3 DNA reads TGTGCCAGCAGGGGACACCGACGGACGAACACCGGGGAGCTGTTTTTT. It translates to CASRGHRRTNTGELFF.

The V and J genes are TRBV27 and TRBJ1-1; D not resolved. The CDR3 consists of 14 residues. The germline CDR1 and CDR2 sequences are MNHEY and SMNVEV (reference sequence). The V end was cut by 8 bases, the J end by 5 bases, with 18 bases between. The CDR3 DNA reads TGTGCCAGCCGAGCAGAGGTCCGAGGGACTGAAGCTTTCTTT. It translates to CASRAEVRGTEAFF.

The chain links TRBV13 to TRBJ2-7; TRBD1 aligns across 7 bases. Germline CDR1 is PRHDT and CDR2 is FYEKMQ (reference sequence). Trimming took 5 bases from V and 2 from J; bases not matched to a gene: 6. This CDR3 is 14 amino acids long. The DNA of the CDR3 is TGTGCCAGCAGCAAACGGGACAGAACCTACGAGCAGTACTTC. This gives the protein CASSKRDRTYEQYF.

V and J are TRBV7-8 and TRBJ1-2, with D unclear. CDR1 is SGHVS, CDR2 FQNEAQ, per germline. The CDR3 extends over 17 amino acids. Trimming stripped 1 base from V and 5 bases from J, with 20 bases between. The CDR3 spells CASSLGRGLTPGYGYTF. CDR3 DNA sequence: TGTGCCAGCAGCTTAGGACGAGGCCTTACCCCGGGATATGGCTACACCTTC.

The chain carries TRBV14 and TRBJ2-7, with D hard to call. The CDR3 runs to 12 residues. Per germline, CDR1 SGHDN and CDR2 FVKESK. The ends were cut back, 8 bases at V and 0 bases at J, with 8 bases in the middle. CDR3 sequence reads: CASGYGSYEQYF. The CDR3 bases are TGTGCCAGCGGTTACGGCTCCTACGAGCAGTACTTC. The whole variable domain, remainder taken from reference TRBV14 and TRBJ2-7, is EAGVTQFPSHSVIEKGQTVTLRCDPISGHDNLYWYRRVMGKEIKFLLHFVKESKQDESGMPNNRFLAERTGGTYSTLKVQPAELEDSGVYFCASGYGSYEQYFGPGTRLTVT.

This chain links TRBV7-3 with TRBJ2-1, with 12 bases identical to TRBD2. J lost 2 bases, V lost 5 bases, and 1 base had no gene match. The CDR3 sequence is 15 residues long. Germline V CDR1 and CDR2: SGHTA, FQGTGA. The CDR3 nucleotides read TGTGCCAGCAGCCTAGCGGGAGGGGCCTACAATGAGCAGTTCTTC. This gives the protein CASSLAGGAYNEQFF.

The chain combines TRBV4-2 with TRBJ2-1; 12 positions agree with TRBD2. CDR3 length: 19 amino acids. The germline gives CDR1 LGHNA, CDR2 YNFKEQ. Trimming removed 0 bases from V and 8 bases from J; junction bases left unmatched: 14. The chain's CDR3 is CASSQEWRVTSGRMDEQFF. In DNA, the CDR3 is TGTGCCAGCAGCCAAGAATGGCGTGTGACTAGCGGGAGAATGGATGAGCAGTTCTTC.

This clone came up once. This rearrangement joins TRBV6-5 to TRBJ1-1, with 11 bases fitting TRBD1. The CDR3 has 15 residues. Germline V lookup: CDR1 MNHEY, CDR2 SVGAGI. Trimming cost V 6 bases and J 4 bases; bases outside gene matches: 7. Here the CDR3 DNA reads TGTGCCAGCAGACAAGCAGGGACAGGGGGCACTGAAGCTTTCTTT. It is translated as CASRQAGTGGTEAFF.

This rearrangement joins TRBV11-3 to TRBJ2-7, with 7 positions matching TRBD2. Germline V gene sequence: CDR1 SGHNT, CDR2 YENEEA. The ends lost 5 bases at V and 5 bases at J; junction bases unmatched: 3. This CDR3 is built from 12 residues. The CDR3 is CASSLGGNEQYF. CDR3 bases: TGTGCCAGCAGCCTGGGGGGGAACGAGCAGTACTTC.

The genes are TRBV19 and TRBJ2-1, with 16 nucleotides matching TRBD2. V gave up 1 base and J gave up 9 bases; unmatched junction bases: 12. Per the germline V gene, CDR1 is LNHDA and CDR2 is SQIVND (reference sequence). The CDR3 is 19 residues long. CDR3 loop: CASSIGGLAGGAPVGEQFF. CDR3 in DNA: TGTGCCAGTAGTATAGGGGGACTAGCGGGAGGGGCCCCGGTGGGTGAGCAGTTCTTC.

The V call is TRBV7-6, the J call TRBJ1-4; D remains ambiguous. The CDR3 covers 15 residues. Deletions cut 1 base from V and 8 bases from J, with 14 bases between. Germline-derived CDR1 and CDR2 are SGHVS and FNYEAQ. The CDR3 nucleotides are TGTGCCAGCAGCTTAGGTCCCACGAAGGAGGAAAAACTGTTTTTT. Protein: CASSLGPTKEEKLFF. Variable domain in full (rest from reference TRBV7-6 and TRBJ1-4): GAGVSQSPRYKVTKRGQDVALRCDPISGHVSLYWYRQALGQGPEFLTYFNYEAQQDKSGLPNDRFSAERPEGSISTLTIQRTEQRDSAMYRCASSLGPTKEEKLFFGSGTQLSVL.

This clone showed up just once. This rearrangement joins TRBV15 to TRBJ2-7, with 9 bases that match TRBD2. From germline, CDR1 is LNHNV and CDR2 YYDKDF (reference sequence). CDR3 length equals 15 residues. J lost 2 bases, V lost 0 bases, and 2 bases had no gene match. The CDR3 sequence is CATSREAGGTYEQYF. The CDR3 coding sequence is TGTGCCACCAGCAGAGAAGCGGGAGGCACCTACGAGCAGTACTTC. The variable domain in full, completed from reference TRBV15 and TRBJ2-7, reads DAMVIQNPRYQVTQFGKPVTLSCSQTLNHNVMYWYQQKSSQAPKLLFHYYDKDFNNEADTPDNFQSRRPNTSFCFLDIRSPGLGDTAMYLCATSREAGGTYEQYFGPGTRLTVT.